This TCR beta chain was observed in a study of shared clonotypes between healthy human individuals. Whole-study results and caveats: Sequencing depth was expected to influence donor clonotype sharing.

Only in-frame clones appear in the TCRdb table, and some are missing; sequencing was by immunoSEQ multiplex PCR. The repertoire holds 1 million to 1.2 million clones, with roughly 80% as singletons. Of note for this clone: The target antigen is unknown. Other DNA sequences within the sample encode an identical CDR3.

The CDR3 extends over 14 amino acids. Per germline, CDR1 SGDLS and CDR2 YYNGEE. Between the trimmed V and J ends, which lost 0 bases and 0 bases, there was a span of 7 bases. The chain carries TRBV9 and TRBJ2-7; D is uncertain. Sequencing was done on a sample of memory CD4+ T cells from PBMCs. Subset meaning: CD45RA-negative fraction. The TCR sequence derives from a man aged 18 to 29 in good health. Some clones in this sample may be carry-over from other donors' samples. CDR3 loop: CASSVDHSSYEQYF. CDR3 bases: TGTGCCAGCAGCGTAGACCACAGCTCCTACGAGCAGTACTTC. The full variable domain, completed using reference TRBV9 and TRBJ2-7, is DSGVTQTPKHLITATGQRVTLRCSPRSGDLSVYWYQQSLDQGLQFLIQYYNGEERAKGNILERFSAQQFPDLHSELNLSSLELGDSALYFCASSVDHSSYEQYFGPGTRLTVT.